The source of this TCR beta chain is a study of T cells in Graves' hyperthyroidism and ophthalmopathy. TCR beta CDR3 region amplification was performed from RNA transcripts. HTBI primers drove first-round RT-PCR of the TCR CDR3. MiXCR, run by TCRdb on the multiplex PCR reads, gives a single entry per CDR3 protein. The sample yields a few hundred thousand distinct CDR3 sequences, over 11% seen once. CDR1 is LNHNV, CDR2 YYDKDF, per germline (reference sequence). The CDR3 is made up of 14 amino acids. With V trimmed by 1 base and J by 3 bases, 3 bases remained unmatched. Exclusion of patients followed from uncontrolled infection, other autoimmune disease, pregnancy or lactation. Clinicians diagnosed patients from clinical symptoms, serum thyroxine and TRAb, thyroid ultrasound and orbital computed tomography.

The chain couples TRBV15 to TRBJ2-7; TRBD1 aligns across 7 bases. Specimen: blood. This receptor was taken from a woman in her twenties or thirties with Graves' hyperthyroidism that later progressed to Graves' ophthalmopathy. The CDR3 region has the DNA TGTGCCACCAGCAGAGCGGGACAGAACTACGAGCAGTACTTC. This sequence encodes CATSRAGQNYEQYF.